Below are 23 T cell receptor beta chains sequenced from a single sample in a study of blood T cell repertoires in COVID-19. Profiled with immunoSEQ multiplex PCR; TCRdb holds only in-frame clones, not every one. The sample carries 120,000 to 150,000 clones, over 75% recorded once. Input material: peripheral blood. Receptors were obtained from a human donor in a cohort sampled during active COVID-19.

The rearrangement links TRBV6-6 to TRBJ2-1; 7 positions agree with TRBD2. CDR3 size: 15 residues. Per germline, CDR1 MNHNY and CDR2 SVGAGI (reference sequence). V shed 4 bases, J shed 0 bases, and the junction held 3 bases outside the gene matches. The CDR3 nucleotides read TGTGCCAGCAGTTCCGGGGGGAGCTCCTACAATGAGCAGTTCTTC. This gives the protein CASSSGGSSYNEQFF.

The chain has TRBV19 and TRBJ1-1; 7 nucleotides match TRBD1. Germline V lookup: CDR1 LNHDA, CDR2 SQIVND (reference sequence). The CDR3 has 15 amino acids. J gave up 11 bases and V 6 bases, and 18 bases lay outside the gene matches. The CDR3 loop is CASRPDRGTAPEAFF. As DNA, the CDR3 is TGTGCCAGTAGACCAGACAGAGGGACAGCCCCAGAGGCTTTCTTT.

The chain combines TRBV19 with TRBJ1-1, with D unclear. V lost 8 bases and J 2 bases, leaving 3 bases between the germline ends. CDR1 is LNHDA and CDR2 is SQIVND in the germline V gene (reference sequence). The CDR3 runs to 10 residues. CDR3 in amino acids: CASPNTEAFF. The CDR3 coding sequence is TGTGCCAGTCCAAACACTGAAGCTTTCTTT. The entire variable domain, with the rest obtained from reference TRBV19 and TRBJ1-1, is as follows: DGGITQSPKYLFRKEGQNVTLSCEQNLNHDAMYWYRQDPGQGLRLIYYSQIVNDFQKGDIAEGYSVSREKKESFPLTVTSAQKNPTAFYLCASPNTEAFFGQGTRLTVV.

The chain recombines TRBV12-5 with TRBJ2-3; 7 bases map to TRBD1. The V and J ends lost 5 bases and 0 bases, in that order; junction bases with no gene match: 2. The germline CDR1 and CDR2 sequences are LGHNT and FRNRAP. The length of the CDR3 is 14 residues. CDR3 sequence (DNA): TGTGCTAGTGGTCTGGGACAGAGCACAGATACGCAGTATTTT. Protein sequence: CASGLGQSTDTQYF.

This chain joins TRBV5-1 and TRBJ2-7, with 7 bases aligning to TRBD2. With 6 bases clipped from V and 4 bases from J, the junction kept 16 bases outside the gene matches. CDR1 SGHRS and CDR2 YFSETQ come from the germline V gene. The CDR3 contains 16 residues. CDR3 sequence (DNA): TGCGCCAGCAAGGTAGGGGAGGGAGCGTTTAGTTACGAGCAGTACTTC. This codes for CASKVGEGAFSYEQYF.

This chain links TRBV7-6 with TRBJ2-5; D not certain. Germline-derived CDR1 and CDR2 are SGHVS and FNYEAQ. The CDR3 covers 15 residues. V was clipped by 0 bases and J by 1 base, with 9 bases between them. CDR3 loop: CASSLAVRPQETQYF. The DNA of the CDR3 is TGTGCCAGCAGCTTAGCGGTCAGGCCCCAAGAGACCCAGTACTTC.

This rearrangement joins TRBV7-8 to TRBJ2-5; D unclear. This CDR3 has 15 residues. Looked up from germline, CDR1 is SGHVS and CDR2 is FQNEAQ. Trimming removed 1 base from V and 1 base from J, with 10 bases in between. The CDR3 nucleotides are TGTGCCAGCAGCTTAGATCTGTGGAGCCAAGAGACCCAGTACTTC. Translating gives CASSLDLWSQETQYF.

The J gene is TRBJ1-5, the V gene TRBV4-2, with 10 nucleotides matching TRBD1. The V gene's germline CDR1 is LGHNA and CDR2 YNFKEQ. The CDR3 has 15 residues. J lost 5 bases, V lost 1 base, and 2 bases had no gene match. The CDR3: CASSQGGTGDQPQHF. The CDR3 DNA is TGTGCCAGCAGCCAAGGGGGGACAGGGGATCAGCCCCAGCATTTT.

The V gene is TRBV10-3, the J gene TRBJ2-3; TRBD2 is a possible D gene (6 bases). Per germline, CDR1 ENHRY and CDR2 SYGVKD. CDR3 length: 13 amino acids. Trimming stripped 6 bases from V and 2 bases from J, with 9 bases between. CDR3 sequence (DNA): TGTGCCATCAGGAGACTAGACACAGATACGCAGTATTTT. Translating it yields CAIRRLDTDTQYF.

This clone has a single count. This chain connects TRBV28 to TRBJ1-5; TRBD1 agrees at 7 bases. V shed 7 bases, J shed 7 bases, and the junction held 10 bases outside the gene matches. Per germline, CDR1 MDHEN and CDR2 SYDVKM. This CDR3 has 14 amino acids. The CDR3 bases are TGTGCCAGCATCCTACAGGGGCGGGCGCAGCCCCAGCATTTT. Its translation: CASILQGRAQPQHF.

The chain employs TRBV5-4 and TRBJ2-7, with TRBD2 matching 9 bases. Trimming cost V 4 bases and J 5 bases; bases outside gene matches: 13. The germline gives CDR1 SGHNT, CDR2 YYREEE (reference sequence). The CDR3 runs to 16 residues. This CDR3 is CASSPSGGLAAHEQYF. CDR3 DNA: TGTGCCAGCAGCCCCTCTGGGGGACTAGCAGCCCACGAGCAGTACTTC.

The genes are TRBV6-5 and TRBJ2-3, with D possibly being TRBD2 (6 bases). CDR1 is MNHEY and CDR2 is SVGAGI in the germline V gene. The CDR3 runs 14 residues. The V gene lost 6 bases and the J gene lost 2 bases, with 12 bases spanning the gap. For the CDR3, the DNA is TGTGCCAGCAGGGAGGGGTTTCCCACAGATACGCAGTATTTT. Its translation: CASREGFPTDTQYF.

A few counts support this clone. V and J are TRBV11-2 and TRBJ1-5; 10 bases align to TRBD1. In germline, CDR1 is SGHAT, CDR2 FQNNGV. V lost 5 bases and J lost 0; bases outside the gene matches: 4. There are 16 residues in the CDR3. The CDR3 spells CASSPGTGASNQPQHF. CDR3 bases: TGTGCCAGCAGCCCCGGGACAGGGGCTAGCAATCAGCCCCAGCATTTT.

The rearrangement joins TRBV2 to TRBJ2-3; the match to TRBD2 covers 9 bases. The V gene end was trimmed by 7 bases and the J gene end by 0 bases; junction bases not matched to a gene: 8. The CDR3 covers 16 residues. Germline V gene lookup returns CDR1 SNHLY and CDR2 FYNNEI. The CDR3 loop reads CASTLRTSVSTDTQYF. The CDR3 region has the DNA TGTGCCAGCACCCTTCGGACTAGCGTGAGCACAGATACGCAGTATTTT. Looking up the rest from reference TRBV2 and TRBJ2-3 gives the full variable domain: EPEVTQTPSHQVTQMGQEVILRCVPISNHLYFYWYRQILGQKVEFLVSFYNNEISEKSEIFDDQFSVERPDGSNFTLKIRSTKLEDSAMYFCASTLRTSVSTDTQYFGPGTRLTVL.

This chain joins TRBV13 and TRBJ2-5; D is possibly TRBD1 (6 bases). The CDR3 totals 15 residues. The V end lost 5 bases, the J end lost 4 bases, and 17 bases lay between the germline ends. Germline V gene sequence: CDR1 PRHDT, CDR2 FYEKMQ (reference sequence). The CDR3: CASSPFGSGVETQYF. CDR3 coding DNA: TGTGCCAGCAGCCCTTTTGGATCAGGGGTAGAGACCCAGTACTTC.

The chain uses TRBV5-1 and TRBJ1-2, with D perhaps matching TRBD1 (6 bases). This CDR3 region has 14 residues. The V end was cut by 2 bases, the J end by 4 bases, with 12 bases between. The germline V gene has CDR1 SGHRS and CDR2 YFSETQ. This CDR3 is CASSFQQQGYGYTF. CDR3 nucleotides: TGCGCCAGCAGCTTCCAACAACAGGGCTATGGCTACACCTTC.

The chain combines TRBV18 with TRBJ1-3, with unresolved D. Trimming cost V 2 bases and J 3 bases, with 5 bases left between them. Germline CDR1 reads KGHSH; CDR2 reads LQKENI. The CDR3 length is 13 residues. The CDR3 region has the DNA TGTGCCAGCTCACCAGCGGGTGGAAACACCATATATTTT. This gives the protein CASSPAGGNTIYF.

This rearrangement joins TRBV6-2 or TRBV6-3 to TRBJ1-5; the D gene is possibly TRBD1 (5 bases). Trimming took 7 bases from V and 6 from J, leaving 19 bases between them. The CDR3 runs 15 residues. Looked up from germline, CDR1 is MNHEY and CDR2 is SVGEGT. The CDR3 DNA sequence: TGTGCCAGCACCCCACAAGTAGGGGTCCTTCAGCCCCAGCATTTT. It codes for CASTPQVGVLQPQHF.

The V and J genes are TRBV2 and TRBJ1-5; 7 nucleotides agree with TRBD1. From germline, CDR1 is SNHLY and CDR2 FYNNEI. The CDR3 consists of 14 residues. After removal of 6 bases from V and 6 bases from J, the junction contained 8 bases not matched to a gene. The CDR3 loop is CASSVTGQSQPQHF. Here the CDR3 DNA reads TGTGCCAGCAGCGTGACAGGGCAAAGTCAGCCCCAGCATTTT.

The V gene is TRBV18, the J gene TRBJ2-6, with 7 bases lining up with TRBD2. This CDR3 has 20 amino acids. CDR1 is KGHSH and CDR2 is LQKENI in the germline V gene. The junction had 14 bases not matched to a gene; V was cut back by 3 bases and J by 0 bases. The CDR3 DNA sequence: TGTGCCAGCTCACCGAAGCGGGGACTCTCGATTCGCTCTGGGGCCAACGTCCTGACTTTC. Residues: CASSPKRGLSIRSGANVLTF.

Sample share makes this clone medium-sized (0.01 to 0.1%). Distinct nucleotide sequences in the sample also encode this CDR3. The chain couples TRBV6-5 to TRBJ1-1; TRBD1 is a possible D gene (6 bases). CDR1 and CDR2 from the germline V gene are MNHEY and SVGAGI. Trimming removed 0 bases at V and 2 bases at J, with 10 bases between. This CDR3 comprises 15 residues. The CDR3 is CASSYSARGNTEAFF. In DNA, the CDR3 is TGTGCCAGCAGTTACTCTGCCAGGGGCAACACTGAAGCTTTCTTT.

The chain carries TRBV11-1 and TRBJ1-1; no reliable D call. This CDR3 comprises 14 residues. From germline, CDR1 is SGHAT and CDR2 FQDESV (reference sequence). V was trimmed by 3 bases and J by 3 bases, leaving 11 bases between them. This chain's CDR3 is CASSFSGVDTEAFF. DNA of the CDR3: TGTGCCAGCAGCTTTTCCGGGGTTGACACTGAAGCTTTCTTT. Full variable domain (missing parts from reference TRBV11-1 and TRBJ1-1): EAEVAQSPRYKITEKSQAVAFWCDPISGHATLYWYRQILGQGPELLVQFQDESVVDDSQLPKDRFSAERLKGVDSTLKIQPAELGDSAMYLCASSFSGVDTEAFFGQGTRLTVV.

The rearrangement links TRBV29-1 to TRBJ2-3; D not resolved. V lost 3 bases to trimming and J lost 2 bases, with 12 bases between them. Germline CDR1 reads SQVTM; CDR2 reads ANQGSEA. The CDR3 has 14 amino acids. In DNA form, the CDR3 reads TGCAGCGTTGAGTCCAGCGAGTACACAGATACGCAGTATTTT. It encodes CSVESSEYTDTQYF.